Following are 13 T cell receptor beta chains from one sample sequenced in a study of CD8 T cells in ankylosing spondylitis (dated 2017 in TCRdb). Summary of the overall study and its limitations: A TCR beta motif of about eight highly homologous amino acid variants appeared characteristic of blood from ankylosing spondylitis patients.

Libraries were constructed by 5' RACE. Instrument used: Illumina HiSeq 2500. TCRdb reprocessed the public reads (quality trimming at Q25 with fastp, clone calling with MiXCR) and kept in-frame beta chains. Under each unique CDR3 protein, matching rows form one entry showing the most common genes and DNA. Across this sample there are some 330,000 distinct CDR3 sequences, with approximately 8.2% seen only once. The top ten constitute more than 14% of the sample. Antigens of these TCRs are unknown. The sequenced sample consisted of blood, either unsorted or a sorted T cell fraction (not recorded which). Receptors originate from a male donor with ankylosing spondylitis.

This sequence joins TRBV24-1 and TRBJ2-4, with D possibly being TRBD1 or TRBD2 (5 bases each). Germline CDR1 is KGHDR and CDR2 is SFDVKD. CDR3 size: 16 residues. V was clipped by 3 bases and J by 1 base, with 12 bases between them. CDR3 bases: TGTGCCACCAGTGATCCAAGCGAGGGGGCCAAAAACATTCAGTACTTC. Protein sequence: CATSDPSEGAKNIQYF.

This clonotype has ten or more counts. The rearrangement links TRBV20-1 to TRBJ2-7; 7 bases match TRBD1. The ends lost 2 bases at V and 5 bases at J; junction bases unmatched: 9. This CDR3 has 14 amino acids. The germline V gene encodes CDR1 DFQATT and CDR2 SNEGSKA (reference sequence). CDR3 sequence: CSARTRTGLNEQYF. The CDR3 nucleotides are TGCAGTGCTAGAACCCGGACAGGCTTGAACGAGCAGTACTTC.

This clonotype appeared a few times. The rearrangement joins TRBV5-1 to TRBJ2-1; TRBD1 matches at 7 bases. The germline V gene has CDR1 SGHRS and CDR2 YFSETQ. CDR3 size: 13 residues. V trimming: 4 bases; J trimming: 3 bases; junction bases outside the gene matches: 1. DNA for the CDR3: TGCGCCAGCAGCCAGGGGGTCTACAATGAGCAGTTCTTC. It specifies CASSQGVYNEQFF.

This chain connects TRBV11-3 to TRBJ2-1; no clear D. This CDR3 is built from 17 residues. V was cut by 0 bases and J by 5 bases, with 17 bases left in between. CDR1 is SGHNT, CDR2 YENEEA, per germline. The CDR3 bases are TGTGCCAGCAGCTTAGATCTATATGGATCCTCGGACAATGAGCAGTTCTTC. Its translation: CASSLDLYGSSDNEQFF. Looking up the rest from reference TRBV11-3 and TRBJ2-1 gives the full variable domain: EAGVVQSPRYKIIEKKQPVAFWCNPISGHNTLYWYLQNLGQGPELLIRYENEEAVDDSQLPKDRFSAERLKGVDSTLKIQPAELGDSAVYLCASSLDLYGSSDNEQFFGPGTRLTVL.

This clonotype was observed a handful of times. The junction departs from the called germline gene at one end, perhaps through a read error. The chain employs TRBV7-7 and TRBJ2-1; tentatively, D is TRBD1 (6 bases). The CDR3 is 15 amino acids. Germline-derived CDR1 and CDR2 are SSHAT and FNYEAQ (reference sequence). This CDR3 is CASSPGDITYNEQFF. The CDR3 DNA follows: TGTGCTAGCAGCCCCGGGGACATAACCTACAATGAGCAGTTCTTC.

V and J are TRBV20-1 and TRBJ1-5; TRBD1 agrees at 7 bases. In germline, CDR1 is DFQATT, CDR2 SNEGSKA (reference sequence). The V gene end was trimmed by 0 bases and the J gene end by 4 bases; junction bases not matched to a gene: 9. CDR3 size: 16 residues. CDR3 sequence (DNA): TGCAGTGCTAGAGATTTGAACAGGGGATGGAATCAGCCCCAGCATTTT. Its translation: CSARDLNRGWNQPQHF.

The chain is built from TRBV12-3 or TRBV12-4 and TRBJ2-7; D call uncertain. The CDR3 spans 14 residues. The V end lost 5 bases, the J end lost 2 bases, and 13 bases lay between the germline ends. CDR3 sequence reads: CASSPHMGAYEQYF. The CDR3 nucleotides are TGTGCCAGCAGTCCACACATGGGCGCCTACGAGCAGTACTTC.

This clonotype came up a few times. The chain employs TRBV12-3 or TRBV12-4 and TRBJ2-3; D is unclear. The V and J ends lost 2 bases and 0 bases respectively, with 12 bases between them. The CDR3 spans 16 residues. The CDR3 nucleotides read TGTGCCAGCAGTTTAAGGTTAGAGTGGAGCACAGATACGCAGTATTTT. It yields the protein CASSLRLEWSTDTQYF.

The genes are TRBV12-3 or TRBV12-4 and TRBJ2-7; D remains ambiguous. V was shortened by 3 bases and J by 4 bases, with 10 bases between the two germline ends. CDR3 length: 13 residues. The CDR3 DNA sequence: TGTGCCAGCAGTTTTGGCCGAAGGTACGAGCAGTACTTC. This sequence encodes CASSFGRRYEQYF.

The chain combines TRBV5-1 with TRBJ2-3; D call uncertain. Germline CDR1 is SGHRS and CDR2 is YFSETQ. The CDR3 totals 15 residues. V was clipped by 0 bases and J by 0 bases, with 8 bases between them. The CDR3 loop is CASSLDTASTDTQYF. The CDR3 DNA reads as TGCGCCAGCAGCTTGGATACAGCTAGCACAGATACGCAGTATTTT.

This chain links TRBV12-3 or TRBV12-4 with TRBJ2-2; D may be TRBD1 (5 bases). The CDR3 is made up of 13 amino acids. Trimming stripped 9 bases from V and 2 bases from J, with 10 bases between. The CDR3 DNA sequence: TGTGCCAGTCAACAGGATAACACCGGGGAGCTGTTTTTT. Its protein product is CASQQDNTGELFF.

This clonotype appeared many times. The chain has TRBV19 and TRBJ1-1; tentative D call: TRBD1 (5 bases). CDR1 is LNHDA and CDR2 is SQIVND in the germline V gene (reference sequence). V was trimmed by 7 bases and J by 5 bases, leaving 17 bases between them. The CDR3 is made up of 14 amino acids. The CDR3 DNA reads TGTGCCAGTAAATTGGGGGATCAGGGAACTGAAGCTTTCTTT. It yields the protein CASKLGDQGTEAFF.

This clonotype showed up just a few times. CDR3 residues: CATYPQPPNYGYTF. CDR3 bases: TGTGCCACCTACCCTCAGCCTCCTAACTATGGCTACACCTTC. The chain is built from TRBV6-2 or TRBV6-3 and TRBJ1-2; D is ambiguous. The CDR3 extends over 14 amino acids. V lost 10 bases, J lost 0 bases, and 15 bases lay in between. CDR1 and CDR2 from the germline V gene are MNHEY and SVGEGT.